One sample yielded the 2 T cell receptor beta chains listed below, sequenced in a study of T cell changes during pregnancy in multiple sclerosis. Some clones are missing from TCRdb's copy, which holds only in-frame ones; the method was immunoSEQ multiplex PCR. This table holds more than 90,000 clones, 92% found once. This material consisted of peripheral blood, taken in the first trimester of pregnancy. The receptor source for this set is a female donor with multiple sclerosis, enrolled in a pregnancy study.

This chain uses TRBV30 with TRBJ2-1, with 7 bases aligning to TRBD2. From germline, CDR1 is GTSNPN and CDR2 SVGIG (reference sequence). The CDR3 has 13 residues. V lost 0 bases and J lost 9; bases outside the gene matches: 5. The CDR3 DNA reads TGTGCCTGGAGTGTACTGGGGGGGGGTGAGCAGTTCTTC. Its translation is CAWSVLGGGEQFF.

The chain employs TRBV5-4 and TRBJ1-2; D gene ambiguous. Germline CDR1 reads SGHNT; CDR2 reads YYREEE (reference sequence). V lost 4 bases and J lost 4, with 14 bases in between. This CDR3 has 14 amino acids. CDR3 coding DNA: TGTGCCAGCAGCGCAGTCTCCAGATCCTATGGCTACACCTTC. It specifies CASSAVSRSYGYTF.